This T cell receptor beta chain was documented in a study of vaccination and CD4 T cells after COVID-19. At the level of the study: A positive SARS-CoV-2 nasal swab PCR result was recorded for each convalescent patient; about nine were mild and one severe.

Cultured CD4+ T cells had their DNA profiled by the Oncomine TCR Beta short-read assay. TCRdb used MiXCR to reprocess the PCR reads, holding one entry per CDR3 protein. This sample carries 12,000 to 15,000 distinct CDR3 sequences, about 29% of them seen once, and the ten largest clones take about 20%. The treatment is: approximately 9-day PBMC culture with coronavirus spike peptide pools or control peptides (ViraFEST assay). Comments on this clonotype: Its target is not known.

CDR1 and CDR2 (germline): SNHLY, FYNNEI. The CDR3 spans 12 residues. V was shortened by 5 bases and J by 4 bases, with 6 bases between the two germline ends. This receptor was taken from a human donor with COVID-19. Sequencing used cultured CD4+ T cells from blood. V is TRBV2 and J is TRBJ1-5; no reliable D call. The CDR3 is CASSPRNQPQHF. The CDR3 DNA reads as TGTGCCAGCAGTCCCAGAAATCAGCCCCAGCATTTT.